The rows below give T cell receptor beta chains drawn from one sample of a study of control samples from healthy donors and cancer patients. The data were produced by immunoSEQ multiplex PCR, yet TCRdb's version contains in-frame clones alone and is incomplete. The table records about 65,000 clones, roughly nine tenths of them present only once. The sample comprised PBMCs. These receptors were obtained from a woman aged 45-59 years with colorectal cancer. The CDR3 runs from the conserved cysteine through the conserved F or W. Clone size, where shown, is once, few, many, or a class for clones that have expanded.

cdr3_length	clone_size	v_call	j_call	cdr3_aa
16	NA	TRBV7-9	TRBJ2-1	CASSPRVRAEYNEQFF
14	NA	TRBV9	TRBJ1-1	CASSVAPGQGAAFF
15	NA	TRBV2	TRBJ1-4	CASRKGRGSNEKLFF
15	NA	TRBV3-1/TRBV3-2	TRBJ1-2	CASSLAGTGAYGYTF
15	once	TRBV20-1	TRBJ1-1	CSASSGRWTNTEAFF
12	NA	TRBV30	TRBJ2-5	CAGERDPETQYF
11	NA	TRBV7-2	TRBJ2-5	CASTPSETQYF
13	few	TRBV3-1/TRBV3-2	TRBJ1-2	CASSRGAVYGYTF
16	NA	TRBV5-1	TRBJ1-1	CASSLGAYPGATEAFF
16	once	TRBV19	TRBJ2-1	CASSIARLAGTNEQFF
15	NA	TRBV7-2	TRBJ1-5	CASSLTAGSQQPQHF
13	NA	TRBV2	TRBJ2-5	CASDPEPYETQYF
16	few	TRBV20-1	TRBJ2-3	CSASRRLAEPTDTQYF
16	few	TRBV15	TRBJ1-6	CATSRTTGSRESPLHF
15	NA	TRBV19	TRBJ1-6	CASSTETGVGAPLHF
13	NA	TRBV6-5	TRBJ1-2	CASSPRSWDGYTF
14	few	TRBV15	TRBJ1-1	CATSRDQVNTEAFF
15	NA	TRBV10-3	TRBJ2-1	CASLSRSGSYNEQFF
14	NA	TRBV6-5	TRBJ1-1	CASSSGRGRGEAFF
12	NA	TRBV5-1	TRBJ2-1	CASSGQGYEQFF
16	NA	TRBV11-1	TRBJ2-7	CASSWAGGSSSYEQYF
10	NA	TRBV2	TRBJ2-5	CASSPGAQYF
12	NA	TRBV6-5	TRBJ1-5	CATGTEDQPQHF
19	NA	TRBV1	TRBJ1-4	CTSSQGRRLSGTEDEKLFF
15	NA	TRBV11-3	TRBJ2-1	CASSPAQGRRNEQFF
11	NA	TRBV5-1	TRBJ2-5	CASSLEETQYF
17	NA	TRBV7-6	TRBJ1-2	CASSLAMGGLSRGGYTF
15	NA	TRBV7-9	TRBJ1-4	CASSLTGRGVEKLFF
12	NA	TRBV19	TRBJ1-1	CASSIASRGAFF
15	NA	TRBV6-5	TRBJ1-1	CASSYLTGGRTEAFF
14	NA	TRBV5-6	TRBJ1-2	CASSLMPASYGYTF
14	NA	TRBV24-1	TRBJ2-5	CATSDPGKEETQYF
15	NA	TRBV5-6	TRBJ1-4	CASSLTPTRTGKLFF
15	NA	TRBV7-2	TRBJ1-4	CASSSGRANNEKLFF
16	once	TRBV3-1/TRBV3-2	TRBJ2-1	CASSPMVAGGYNEQFF
17	NA	TRBV5-1	TRBJ2-6	CASSPTTAISGANVLTF
12	NA	TRBV28	TRBJ1-2	CASRPPNYGYTF
11	NA	TRBV7-9	TRBJ2-5	CASRGVETQYF